This T cell receptor (beta chain) was recovered during a study of blood T cell repertoires in COVID-19. This clone was counted only a few times. Using immunoSEQ multiplex PCR, the repertoire was profiled, and TCRdb retains in-frame clones only, with some absent. The table lists about 480,000 clones, 88% of them singletons, with 1.8% in the top ten. The CDR3 loop spans 15 amino acids. Looked up from germline, CDR1 is ENHRY and CDR2 is SYGVKD. Trimming shortened V by 0 bases and J by 4 bases, and 10 bases separated the two germline ends. The clonotype was recovered from a woman aged 40 to 50 who had recovered from COVID-19. The chain links TRBV10-3 to TRBJ1-3; no clear D. The sample was PBMCs or T cells enriched from blood (not recorded which). CDR3 loop: CAISESSGVGNTIYF. The CDR3 DNA is TGTGCCATCAGTGAGTCATCCGGGGTCGGAAACACCATATATTTT.